A selection of T cell receptor beta chains follows, all from one sample in a study of blood T cell repertoires in COVID-19. Sequencing used immunoSEQ multiplex PCR; TCRdb keeps in-frame clones, though not all of them. This table holds under 350,000 clones, just under 90% found once. Sequencing was performed on PBMCs or T cells enriched from blood (not recorded which). These receptors were collected from a woman aged 60-75 years who had recovered from COVID-19. Both conserved end residues are part of each CDR3. D genes are given only for firm matches. Rows give clone size only sometimes, using once, few, many, or a class for an expanded clone.

TRBJ1-3 TRBV30 - - CALDLTFPGNTIYF TGTGCCTTGGACCTGACTTTCCCGGGGAACACCATATATTTT
TRBJ2-2 TRBV10-1 - - CASSPSSANTGELFF TGCGCCAGCAGCCCCAGCAGCGCGAACACCGGGGAGCTGTTTTTT
TRBJ2-7 TRBV6-5 - - CASTRGAPYEQYF TGTGCCAGCACCCGTGGGGCCCCCTACGAGCAGTACTTC
TRBJ1-4 TRBV28 - once CASSYPEGGDEKLFF TGTGCCAGCAGCTACCCGGAGGGAGGGGATGAAAAACTGTTTTTT
TRBJ2-2 TRBV5-4 - - CASSSLAAPNTGELFF TGTGCCAGCAGCTCCTTAGCGGCTCCGAACACCGGGGAGCTGTTTTTT
TRBJ2-7 TRBV5-1 TRBD2 - CASSLRTSSGSHEQYF TGCGCCAGCAGCTTGCGAACGTCTAGCGGGTCCCACGAGCAGTACTTC
TRBJ2-1 TRBV7-9 TRBD1 - CASSGTGTFLYNEQFF TGTGCCAGCAGCGGGACAGGGACTTTCTTATACAATGAGCAGTTCTTC
TRBJ1-4 TRBV7-9 TRBD1 - CASSPQGANEKLFF TGTGCCAGCAGCCCACAGGGGGCTAATGAAAAACTGTTTTTT
TRBJ1-5 TRBV28 - - CASSRIQAYSNQPQHF TGTGCCAGCAGTCGTATCCAGGCGTATAGCAATCAGCCCCAGCATTTT
TRBJ2-7 TRBV6-2/TRBV6-3 - - CASSYAAGYEQYF TGTGCCAGCAGTTATGCGGCGGGATACGAGCAGTACTTC
TRBJ2-2 TRBV6-5 - once CASAAPANTGELFF TGTGCCAGCGCAGCGCCCGCGAACACCGGGGAGCTGTTTTTT
TRBJ1-1 TRBV28 - - CASSWYRGSTEAFF TGTGCCAGCAGTTGGTATCGGGGATCGACTGAAGCTTTCTTT
TRBJ1-5 TRBV18 - once CASSPRGDSNQPQHF TGTGCCAGCTCACCCCGGGGGGATAGCAATCAGCCCCAGCATTTT
TRBJ1-1 TRBV12-3/TRBV12-4 - - CASSLDNEAFF TGTGCCAGCAGTTTGGACAATGAAGCTTTCTTT
TRBJ1-5 TRBV10-1 - - CASSEGQGLDQPQHF TGCGCCAGCAGTGAGGGGCAGGGATTGGATCAGCCCCAGCATTTT
TRBJ2-3 TRBV5-1 TRBD2 - CASSRGSGTPTDTQYF TGCGCCAGCAGCCGGGGGAGCGGGACGCCCACAGATACGCAGTATTTT
TRBJ1-1 TRBV5-5 TRBD1 - CASNQQGQNTEAFF TGTGCCAGTAACCAACAGGGGCAGAACACTGAAGCTTTCTTT
TRBJ2-5 TRBV19 TRBD2 once CASSPYSGGDFQETQYF TGTGCCAGTAGTCCGTATAGCGGGGGGGATTTCCAAGAGACCCAGTACTTC
TRBJ1-6 TRBV3-1/TRBV3-2 TRBD1 - CASSQVGTGGSPLHF TGTGCCAGCAGCCAAGTAGGGACAGGGGGCTCACCCCTCCACTTT
TRBJ2-1 TRBV9 TRBD1 - CASSLGQGAGNEQFF TGTGCCAGCAGCCTGGGACAGGGGGCTGGCAATGAGCAGTTCTTC
TRBJ2-7 TRBV15 TRBD1 - CATSRGRDSDFTYF TGTGCCACCAGCAGGGGAAGGGACAGCGATTTTACGTACTTC
TRBJ1-4 TRBV5-6 TRBD1 - CASSRQGAKATNEKLFF TGTGCCAGCAGCCGCCAGGGGGCTAAGGCAACTAATGAAAAACTGTTTTTT
TRBJ1-3 TRBV3-1/TRBV3-2 TRBD1 - CASSRTGSGNTIYF TGTGCCAGCAGCCGGACAGGCTCTGGAAACACCATATATTTT
TRBJ1-1 TRBV18 TRBD1 - CASSSGHTGTGNTEAFF TGTGCCAGCTCATCAGGCCACACCGGGACAGGAAACACTGAAGCTTTCTTT
TRBJ2-7 TRBV28 - - CASQDSVRYEQYF TGTGCCAGCCAGGATAGCGTGAGATACGAGCAGTACTTC
TRBJ2-1 TRBV3-1/TRBV3-2 TRBD2 once CASRLAGLGNEQFF TGTGCCAGCAGACTAGCGGGGCTGGGCAATGAGCAGTTCTTC
TRBJ1-6 TRBV30 TRBD1 - CAWSMTGLGDNSPLHF TGTGCCTGGAGCATGACAGGGCTTGGGGACAATTCACCCCTCCACTTT
TRBJ1-6 TRBV5-5 - - CASSSSPGTLNSPLHF TGTGCCAGCAGCTCCAGCCCCGGGACACTCAATTCACCCCTCCACTTT
TRBJ1-4 TRBV29-1 - - CSVGGMGNEKLFF TGCAGCGTTGGGGGCATGGGAAATGAAAAACTGTTTTTT
TRBJ2-7 TRBV6-5 TRBD1 - CASSKPGGARDEQYF TGTGCCAGCAGTAAACCAGGGGGCGCGAGGGACGAGCAGTACTTC
TRBJ1-3 TRBV10-3 TRBD1 few CAIGTGGGNTIYF TGTGCCATTGGGACAGGGGGAGGAAACACCATATATTTT
TRBJ2-4 TRBV11-2 TRBD1 few CASSPRDRGALIQYF TGTGCCAGCAGCCCCAGGGACAGGGGGGCCCTAATTCAGTACTTC
TRBJ2-7 TRBV28 - - CASSLEGYEQYF TGTGCCAGCAGTTTAGAGGGCTACGAGCAGTACTTC
TRBJ1-6 TRBV4-1 TRBD1 - CASSQSPGQGNSPLHF TGCGCCAGCAGCCAGTCGCCGGGACAGGGCAATTCACCCCTCCACTTT
TRBJ2-1 TRBV7-2 TRBD2 - CASSLDSSGSDNEQFF TGTGCCAGCAGCTTAGATTCTAGCGGGAGTGACAATGAGCAGTTCTTC
TRBJ2-7 TRBV2 - once CASSGNRGGEQYF TGTGCCAGCAGTGGGAACAGGGGGGGCGAGCAGTACTTC
TRBJ2-7 TRBV4-1 TRBD2 - CASSREAGNSYEQYF TGCGCCAGCAGCCGAGAAGCGGGGAACTCCTACGAGCAGTACTTC
TRBJ1-2 TRBV7-3 - - CASSLGTNYGYTF TGTGCCAGCAGCTTGGGCACCAACTATGGCTACACCTTC
TRBJ1-1 TRBV7-6 - - CASSLVTGYTEAFF TGTGCCAGCAGCTTAGTTACGGGTTACACTGAAGCTTTCTTT
TRBJ1-5 TRBV28 - - CASSPYTGLRNQPQHF TGTGCCAGCAGTCCCTACACAGGGCTTCGCAATCAGCCCCAGCATTTT
TRBJ1-6 TRBV7-4 - once CASSLEYRRQPYNSPLHF TGTGCCAGCAGCTTAGAGTATCGTCGACAGCCATATAATTCACCCCTCCACTTT
TRBJ1-5 TRBV11-2 - - CASSLSEGGQPQHF TGTGCCAGCAGCTTAAGCGAGGGAGGTCAGCCCCAGCATTTT
TRBJ2-1 TRBV7-7 TRBD2 - CASSLTSGSHYEQFF TGTGCTAGCAGCCTGACTAGCGGGAGTCATTATGAGCAGTTCTTC
TRBJ1-5 TRBV28 - once CASSFRSAQSQPQHF TGTGCCAGCAGTTTTAGGTCAGCGCAGTCCCAGCCCCAGCATTTT
TRBJ1-4 TRBV10-3 - - CAISESIVNVRGNEKLFF TGTGCCATCAGTGAGTCAATAGTTAACGTCCGCGGTAATGAAAAACTGTTTTTT
TRBJ2-3 TRBV7-6 - - CASSPRSADTQYF TGTGCCAGCAGCCCCCGGTCTGCGGATACGCAGTATTTT
TRBJ1-4 TRBV9 - - CASSGHAGRFEKLFF TGTGCCAGCAGCGGACACGCGGGACGGTTCGAAAAACTGTTTTTT
TRBJ1-5 TRBV27 TRBD1 - CASSLYNRGGEQPQHF TGTGCCAGCAGCCTTTATAACAGGGGGGGTGAACAGCCCCAGCATTTT